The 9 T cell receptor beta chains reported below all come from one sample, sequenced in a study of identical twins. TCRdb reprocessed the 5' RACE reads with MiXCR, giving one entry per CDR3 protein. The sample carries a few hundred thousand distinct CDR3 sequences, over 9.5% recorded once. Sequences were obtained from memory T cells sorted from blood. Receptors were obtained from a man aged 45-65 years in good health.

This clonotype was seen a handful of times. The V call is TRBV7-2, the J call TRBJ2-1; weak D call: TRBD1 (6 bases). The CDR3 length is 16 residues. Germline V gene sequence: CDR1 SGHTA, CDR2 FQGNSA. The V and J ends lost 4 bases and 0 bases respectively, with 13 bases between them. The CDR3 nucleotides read TGTGCCAGCAGCTCCCAGGGGAGCGGCTCCTACAATGAGCAGTTCTTC. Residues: CASSSQGSGSYNEQFF.

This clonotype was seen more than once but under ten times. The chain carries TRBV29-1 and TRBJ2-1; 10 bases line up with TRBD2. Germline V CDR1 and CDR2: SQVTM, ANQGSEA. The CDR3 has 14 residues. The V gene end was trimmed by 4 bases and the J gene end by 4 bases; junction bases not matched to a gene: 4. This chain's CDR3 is CSVVERGGYNEQFF. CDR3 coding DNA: TGCAGCGTTGTGGAGCGGGGGGGGTACAATGAGCAGTTCTTC.

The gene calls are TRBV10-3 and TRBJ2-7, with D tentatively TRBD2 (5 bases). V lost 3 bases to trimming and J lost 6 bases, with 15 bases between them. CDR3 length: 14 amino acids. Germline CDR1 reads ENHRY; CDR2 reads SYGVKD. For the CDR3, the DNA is TGTGCCATCAGTGAACGGGATTTCTTAACCGAGCAGTACTTC. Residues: CAISERDFLTEQYF.

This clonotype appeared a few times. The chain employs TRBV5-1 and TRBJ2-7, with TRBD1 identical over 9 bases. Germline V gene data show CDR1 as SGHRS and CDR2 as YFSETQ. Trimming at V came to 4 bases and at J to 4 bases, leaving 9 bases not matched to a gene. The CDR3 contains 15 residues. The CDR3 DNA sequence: TGCGCCAGCAGCATCGGGACAGGGACCCAATACGAGCAGTACTTC. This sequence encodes CASSIGTGTQYEQYF.

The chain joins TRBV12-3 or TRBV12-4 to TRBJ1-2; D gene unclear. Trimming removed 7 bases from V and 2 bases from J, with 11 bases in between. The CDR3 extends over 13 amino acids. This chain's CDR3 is CASTIRRNYGYTF. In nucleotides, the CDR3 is TGTGCCAGCACCATTCGGAGAAACTATGGCTACACCTTC.

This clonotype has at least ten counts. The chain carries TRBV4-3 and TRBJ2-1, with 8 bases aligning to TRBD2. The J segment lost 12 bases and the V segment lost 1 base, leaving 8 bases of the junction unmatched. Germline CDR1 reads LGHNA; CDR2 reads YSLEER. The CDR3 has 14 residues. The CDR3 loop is CASSQALQLAGQFF. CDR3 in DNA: TGCGCCAGCAGCCAAGCACTCCAGCTAGCGGGGCAGTTCTTC.

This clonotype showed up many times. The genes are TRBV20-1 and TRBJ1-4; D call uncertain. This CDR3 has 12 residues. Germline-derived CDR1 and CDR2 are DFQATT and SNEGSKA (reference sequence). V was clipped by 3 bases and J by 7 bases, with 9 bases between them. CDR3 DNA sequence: TGCAGTGCTAGTCTCGCGGGTGAAAAACTGTTTTTT. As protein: CSASLAGEKLFF.

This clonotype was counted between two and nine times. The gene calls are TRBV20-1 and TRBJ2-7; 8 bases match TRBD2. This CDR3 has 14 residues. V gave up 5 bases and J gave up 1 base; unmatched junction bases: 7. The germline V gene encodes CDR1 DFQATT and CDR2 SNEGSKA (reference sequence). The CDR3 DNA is TGCAGTGCTCCAACTAGCGGTCTTTCCTACGAGCAGTACTTC. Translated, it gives CSAPTSGLSYEQYF.

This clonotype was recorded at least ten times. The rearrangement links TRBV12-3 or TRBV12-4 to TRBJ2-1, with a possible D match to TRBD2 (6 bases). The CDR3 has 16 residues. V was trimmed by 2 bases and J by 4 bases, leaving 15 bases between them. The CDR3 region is CASSLSLGTAYNEQFF. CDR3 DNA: TGTGCCAGCAGTTTATCCCTAGGGACTGCTTACAATGAGCAGTTCTTC.